The 24 T cell receptor beta chains reported below all come from one sample, sequenced in a study of T cell repertoires in cytomegalovirus infection. TCRdb reanalysed the reads using MiXCR and keeps one entry per CDR3 protein. This sample has 740,000 or so distinct CDR3 sequences, with roughly 36% found just once. Sequenced input: PBMCs. These receptors were taken from a human donor in good health (CMV status not recorded). Some clones in this sample may be carry-over from other donors' samples.

This clonotype was seen at least ten times. The chain uses TRBV6-6 and TRBJ1-5, with D tentatively TRBD1 (6 bases). The CDR3 is made up of 14 amino acids. V was clipped by 6 bases and J by 5 bases, with 14 bases between them. Looked up from germline, CDR1 is MNHNY and CDR2 is SVGAGI (reference sequence). The CDR3 DNA reads TGTGCCAGCAGCCGCCGGGGGGCGGATCAGCCCCAGCATTTT. Its translation: CASSRRGADQPQHF.

V is TRBV27 and J is TRBJ1-2, with TRBD1 matching 8 bases. V gave up 2 bases and J gave up 4 bases; unmatched junction bases: 6. CDR3 size: 15 residues. Germline CDR1 MNHEY, CDR2 SMNVEV (reference sequence). CDR3 sequence reads: CASSLAGGATYGYTF. The CDR3 region has the DNA TGTGCCAGCAGTTTAGCAGGGGGCGCAACCTATGGCTACACCTTC.

This clonotype was recorded a few times. The chain is built from TRBV7-8 and TRBJ2-5, with 7 bases identical to TRBD2. Germline V gene lookup returns CDR1 SGHVS and CDR2 FQNEAQ. The junction had 9 bases not matched to a gene; V was cut back by 5 bases and J by 0 bases. The CDR3 totals 16 residues. Written as DNA, the CDR3 is TGTGCCAGCAGCGCGGGGGTAGCGGCGTACCAAGAGACCCAGTACTTC. Translated: CASSAGVAAYQETQYF.

A remark on this clonotype: Without the conserved terminal phenylalanine or tryptophan, this CDR3 likely stems from a read error. V is TRBV12-3 or TRBV12-4 and J is TRBJ2-5, with 8 bases identical to TRBD1. After removal of 3 bases from V and 9 bases from J, the junction contained 18 bases not matched to a gene. The CDR3 is 17 amino acids. The CDR3 DNA sequence: TGTGCCAGCAGTTTGCTACCGGGACAGGACCCCAAGGTGGCCCAGTACTTA. Translation gives CASSLLPGQDPKVAQYL.

On this clonotype: It may be a read error: a sequence one base away is much more abundant. This sequence joins TRBV6-8 and TRBJ2-5, with a possible D match to TRBD1 (7 bases). The V end lost 5 bases, the J end lost 7 bases, and 23 bases lay between the germline ends. The germline V gene has CDR1 MNHGY and CDR2 SAAAGT. The CDR3 is 16 residues long. The CDR3 loop is CASSAGGSGAIGTQYF. In DNA, the CDR3 is TGTGCCAGCAGTGCAGGGGGATCGGGAGCCATAGGGACCCAGTACTTC.

This chain connects TRBV28 to TRBJ2-1, with 13 bases fitting TRBD2. The V and J ends lost 4 bases and 6 bases, in that order; junction bases with no gene match: 9. This CDR3 contains 17 residues. CDR1 and CDR2 (germline): MDHEN, SYDVKM. CDR3 sequence: CASSSPGLAGLVNEQFF. In DNA form, the CDR3 reads TGTGCCAGCAGTTCGCCGGGACTAGCGGGGCTGGTCAATGAGCAGTTCTTC. The complete variable domain, with remaining parts taken from reference TRBV28 and TRBJ2-1, reads DVKVTQSSRYLVKRTGEKVFLECVQDMDHENMFWYRQDPGLGLRLIYFSYDVKMKEKGDIPEGYSVSREKKERFSLILESASTNQTSMYLCASSSPGLAGLVNEQFFGPGTRLTVL.

V is TRBV7-6 and J is TRBJ1-2, with no clear D. The CDR3 runs 14 residues. Germline V gives CDR1 SGHVS, CDR2 FNYEAQ. V lost 1 base, J lost 4 bases, and 10 bases lay in between. The CDR3 nucleotides are TGTGCCAGCAGCTTAGGCACCCTGGGCTATGGCTACACCTTC. Residues: CASSLGTLGYGYTF.

A few counts support this clonotype. The chain recombines TRBV5-5 with TRBJ2-1; D remains unclear. V shed 3 bases and J shed 5 bases, with 9 bases lying between them. Looked up from germline, CDR1 is SGHKS and CDR2 is YYEKEE (reference sequence). The CDR3 length is 13 residues. The CDR3 sequence: CASSSVNHNEQFF. The CDR3 DNA reads as TGTGCCAGCAGCTCGGTGAATCACAATGAGCAGTTCTTC.

This clonotype occurred many times. V usage is TRBV7-6 and J usage is TRBJ2-3; TRBD1 agrees at 7 bases. Trimming took 1 base from V and 0 from J; bases not matched to a gene: 4. The CDR3 runs to 16 residues. Looked up from germline, CDR1 is SGHVS and CDR2 is FNYEAQ. The CDR3 coding sequence is TGTGCCAGCAGCTTAGGAGGGACAGCTAGCACAGATACGCAGTATTTT. Protein sequence: CASSLGGTASTDTQYF.

This clonotype was recorded a few times. The genes are TRBV12-3 or TRBV12-4 and TRBJ2-1; no clear D gene. Trimming pared 1 base from V and 10 bases from J, leaving 14 bases between. The CDR3 loop spans 14 amino acids. CDR3 residues: CASSLGLRAWEQFF. The CDR3 coding sequence is TGTGCCAGCAGTTTAGGGCTAAGGGCATGGGAGCAGTTCTTC.

This clonotype was detected many times. The chain links TRBV5-4 to TRBJ1-2; no definite D call. Germline-derived CDR1 and CDR2 are SGHNT and YYREEE (reference sequence). The length of the CDR3 is 12 residues. The V gene lost 4 bases and the J gene lost 2 bases, with 6 bases spanning the gap. Written as DNA, the CDR3 is TGTGCCAGCAGCACAGTAAACTATGGCTACACCTTC. It codes for CASSTVNYGYTF. Together with reference TRBV5-4 and TRBJ1-2, the CDR3 gives the full variable domain: ETGVTQSPTHLIKTRGQQVTLRCSSQSGHNTVSWYQQALGQGPQFIFQYYREEENGRGNFPPRFSGLQFPNYSSELNVNALELDDSALYLCASSTVNYGYTFGSGTRLTVV.

The V gene is TRBV4-2, the J gene TRBJ2-5; TRBD2 matches at 14 bases. V shed 4 bases and J 4 bases; nucleotides not matched to a gene: 11. CDR3 length equals 18 residues. Per germline, CDR1 LGHNA and CDR2 YNFKEQ. In DNA form, the CDR3 reads TGTGCCAGCAGCCGAGTCGGGACTAGCGGGGGAGGAGCAGAGACCCAGTACTTC. Translating gives CASSRVGTSGGGAETQYF.

The rearrangement joins TRBV7-9 to TRBJ2-5; a weak D match, TRBD2 (5 bases). V dropped 0 bases and J dropped 5 bases, with 10 bases sitting between them. Germline V CDR1 and CDR2: SEHNR, FQNEAQ (reference sequence). The CDR3 sequence is 14 residues long. CDR3 nucleotide sequence: TGTGCCAGCAGCTTAGCGCTGAGGGTGGAGACCCAGTACTTC. Protein product: CASSLALRVETQYF.

The chain employs TRBV15 and TRBJ1-2, with 7 bases matching TRBD1. V trimming: 0 bases; J trimming: 4 bases; junction bases outside the gene matches: 5. The CDR3 consists of 15 residues. Germline loops: CDR1 LNHNV, CDR2 YYDKDF (reference sequence). Here the CDR3 reads CATSRDLGGGYGYTF. CDR3 coding DNA: TGTGCCACCAGCAGAGATTTAGGGGGCGGCTATGGCTACACCTTC.

The sample holds a few counts of this clonotype. J is TRBJ2-3 and V is TRBV7-9; D remains unclear. The V and J ends lost 7 bases and 1 base respectively, with 18 bases between them. The germline V gene has CDR1 SEHNR and CDR2 FQNEAQ (reference sequence). The CDR3 covers 16 residues. The DNA of the CDR3 is TGTGCCAGCACCCGGACCCGACCCTATGGCACAGATACGCAGTATTTT. It specifies CASTRTRPYGTDTQYF. Supplemented by reference TRBV7-9 and TRBJ2-3, the full variable domain reads DTGVSQNPRHKITKRGQNVTFRCDPISEHNRLYWYRQTLGQGPEFLTYFQNEAQLEKSRLLSDRFSAERPKGSFSTLEIQRTEQGDSAMYLCASTRTRPYGTDTQYFGPGTRLTVL.

The V and J genes are TRBV7-2 and TRBJ1-2; D perhaps matches TRBD1 (5 bases). This CDR3 contains 14 residues. The germline V gene has CDR1 SGHTA and CDR2 FQGNSA. With 5 bases removed from V and 8 bases from J, the gap between germline ends came to 18 bases. This chain's CDR3 is CASSHPGTQRGYTF. In DNA, the CDR3 is TGTGCCAGCAGCCATCCCGGGACCCAGCGAGGCTACACCTTC.

The V call is TRBV4-1, the J call TRBJ2-7, with no clear D. Per germline, CDR1 MGHRA and CDR2 YSYEKL. The V end lost 0 bases, the J end lost 1 base, and 10 bases lay between the germline ends. The CDR3 spans 15 residues. The CDR3 nucleotides read TGCGCCAGCAGCCAAGATAGAGACCCTTCCTACGAGCAGTACTTC. Amino acids: CASSQDRDPSYEQYF.

V usage is TRBV28 and J usage is TRBJ2-7, with D tentatively TRBD1 (6 bases). Trimming left V 8 bases short and J 2 bases short, with 16 bases between. The CDR3 length is 14 residues. The germline V gene encodes CDR1 MDHEN and CDR2 SYDVKM. CDR3 bases: TGTGCCAGCTACCCTGGGGGACATCCCTACGAGCAGTACTTC. The encoded protein is CASYPGGHPYEQYF.

A word on this clonotype: A much larger clone lies a single base off, so this may be a read error. Since no conserved phenylalanine or tryptophan closes the CDR3, a read error is the likely cause. This chain joins TRBV7-2 and TRBJ2-1; TRBD2 aligns across 12 bases. Trimming removed 5 bases from V and 0 bases from J; junction bases left unmatched: 11. Germline V gene sequence: CDR1 SGHTA, CDR2 FQGNSA. The CDR3 covers 19 residues. CDR3 DNA: TGTGCCAGCAGCCTCTCCGGGACTAGCGGGTTCAGCTCCTACAATGAGCAGTTCTCC. Translating it yields CASSLSGTSGFSSYNEQFS.

CDR3 sequence reads: CASSSGTVVSGANVLTF. The CDR3 region has the DNA TGTGCCAGCAGTTCCGGGACAGTGGTCTCTGGGGCCAACGTCCTGACTTTC. The V gene is TRBV28, the J gene TRBJ2-6; 7 nucleotides line up with TRBD1. This CDR3 contains 17 residues. Trimming at V came to 4 bases and at J to 0 bases, leaving 6 bases not matched to a gene. Germline-derived CDR1 and CDR2 are MDHEN and SYDVKM. The entire variable domain, with the rest obtained from reference TRBV28 and TRBJ2-6, is as follows: DVKVTQSSRYLVKRTGEKVFLECVQDMDHENMFWYRQDPGLGLRLIYFSYDVKMKEKGDIPEGYSVSREKKERFSLILESASTNQTSMYLCASSSGTVVSGANVLTFGAGSRLTVL.

This clonotype was seen a few times. The rearrangement links TRBV20-1 to TRBJ2-7; 10 bases fit TRBD2. Germline V gene lookup returns CDR1 DFQATT and CDR2 SNEGSKA (reference sequence). There are 14 residues in the CDR3. V lost 1 base to trimming and J lost 4 bases; unmatched junction nucleotides: 4. The DNA of the CDR3 is TGCAGTGCTAGAGCGACTAGCGGGCGTTACGAGCAGTACTTC. Residues: CSARATSGRYEQYF.

In its sample, this clonotype was seen many times. V usage is TRBV19 and J usage is TRBJ1-5; 7 nucleotides match TRBD1. The V gene end was trimmed by 6 bases and the J gene end by 4 bases; junction bases not matched to a gene: 9. The CDR3 runs to 15 residues. Germline V gives CDR1 LNHDA, CDR2 SQIVND (reference sequence). The CDR3 loop reads CASSTGQQGNQPQHF. In nucleotides, the CDR3 is TGTGCCAGTAGCACGGGACAGCAAGGGAATCAGCCCCAGCATTTT. The variable domain in full, completed from reference TRBV19 and TRBJ1-5, reads DGGITQSPKYLFRKEGQNVTLSCEQNLNHDAMYWYRQDPGQGLRLIYYSQIVNDFQKGDIAEGYSVSREKKESFPLTVTSAQKNPTAFYLCASSTGQQGNQPQHFGDGTRLSIL.

This chain links TRBV5-4 with TRBJ2-5; 7 bases align to TRBD1. This CDR3 has 16 amino acids. V lost 3 bases, J lost 10 bases, and 18 bases stayed unmatched. Germline CDR1 reads SGHNT; CDR2 reads YYREEE (reference sequence). The CDR3 protein is CASSSGTEFLQEDQYF. The CDR3 DNA reads as TGTGCCAGCAGCTCGGGGACAGAATTTCTCCAAGAGGACCAGTACTTC.

The gene calls are TRBV28 and TRBJ1-1; 8 bases fit TRBD1. CDR1 MDHEN and CDR2 SYDVKM come from the germline V gene. The junction had 8 bases not matched to a gene; V was cut back by 1 base and J by 1 base. The CDR3 is 17 amino acids. CDR3 amino acids: CASSLSGTGFWNTEAFF. Written as DNA, the CDR3 is TGTGCCAGCAGTTTATCCGGGACAGGCTTTTGGAACACTGAAGCTTTCTTT.